The 27 T cell receptor beta chains reported below all come from one sample, sequenced in a study of T-cell reconstitution after alpha-beta-depleted transplantation in children. Preparation of the TCRbeta library used unique molecular identifiers. TCRdb processed the PCR reads anew with MiXCR; each CDR3 protein has one entry. The table lists around 800,000 distinct CDR3 sequences, roughly 15% of them singletons, with about 4.6% in the top ten. Sequencing used PBMCs, mostly from graft donor cells, obtained 360 days after TCRalphabeta/CD19-depleted stem cell transplant. Receptors originate from a male patient aged 10 to 17 who had a stem cell transplant for acute lymphoblastic leukemia, so the T cells may come from the graft donor.

In its sample, this clonotype was seen a few times. The chain employs TRBV7-6 and TRBJ1-6; D gene ambiguous. Germline V gene sequence: CDR1 SGHVS, CDR2 FNYEAQ. Deletions cut 0 bases from V and 0 bases from J, with 9 bases between. The CDR3 spans 17 residues. The CDR3 nucleotides are TGTGCCAGCAGCTTAGCGGCGGGGAGCTCCTATAATTCACCCCTCCACTTT. Its translation: CASSLAAGSSYNSPLHF.

The V and J genes are TRBV12-3 or TRBV12-4 and TRBJ2-7; no reliable D call. Trimming cost V 6 bases and J 2 bases, with 11 bases left between them. The CDR3 covers 13 residues. This CDR3 is CASSPIGPYEQYF. The CDR3 DNA follows: TGTGCCAGCAGCCCTATAGGGCCCTACGAGCAGTACTTC.

The J gene is TRBJ2-1, the V gene TRBV9, with unresolved D. Trimming left V 4 bases short and J 4 bases short, with 15 bases between. The CDR3 runs 15 residues. The germline V gene encodes CDR1 SGDLS and CDR2 YYNGEE. The CDR3 DNA sequence: TGTGCCAGCAGCTCTCACGGAGAAAGGTACAATGAGCAGTTCTTC. It specifies CASSSHGERYNEQFF. Full variable domain (rest looked up from reference TRBV9 and TRBJ2-1): DSGVTQTPKHLITATGQRVTLRCSPRSGDLSVYWYQQSLDQGLQFLIQYYNGEERAKGNILERFSAQQFPDLHSELNLSSLELGDSALYFCASSSHGERYNEQFFGPGTRLTVL.

This clonotype has a handful of counts. This sequence joins TRBV12-3 or TRBV12-4 and TRBJ2-1, with D perhaps TRBD1 or TRBD2 (5 bases each). This CDR3 has 19 residues. V was pared by 2 bases and J by 3 bases, with 23 bases between. The CDR3 bases are TGTGCCAGCAGTTTACTTCGATTGGGACCGGGGAAATTCTACAATGAGCAGTTCTTC. Amino acid sequence: CASSLLRLGPGKFYNEQFF.

This chain links TRBV10-2 with TRBJ1-2, with 10 bases aligning to TRBD1. This CDR3 is 14 amino acids long. Germline V gives CDR1 WSHSY, CDR2 SAAADI. V trimming: 5 bases; J trimming: 6 bases; junction bases outside the gene matches: 6. This CDR3 reads CASSWTGGNHGYTF. The CDR3 DNA reads as TGCGCCAGCAGTTGGACAGGGGGGAATCATGGCTACACCTTC.

This clonotype has more than one count but fewer than ten. This chain connects TRBV19 to TRBJ1-1; D possibly corresponds to TRBD1 (5 bases). The CDR3 extends over 15 amino acids. Germline assignment: CDR1 LNHDA and CDR2 SQIVND (reference sequence). Trimming pared 6 bases from V and 0 bases from J, leaving 14 bases between. The CDR3 here is CASRTDGAMNTEAFF. The CDR3 DNA reads TGTGCCAGTAGAACGGACGGGGCAATGAACACTGAAGCTTTCTTT. Together with reference TRBV19 and TRBJ1-1, the CDR3 gives the full variable domain: DGGITQSPKYLFRKEGQNVTLSCEQNLNHDAMYWYRQDPGQGLRLIYYSQIVNDFQKGDIAEGYSVSREKKESFPLTVTSAQKNPTAFYLCASRTDGAMNTEAFFGQGTRLTVV.

On this clonotype itself: An end of the junction does not agree with germline; a read error may underlie this. The chain employs TRBV20-1 and TRBJ1-1; D might be TRBD1 (5 bases). The CDR3 extends over 12 amino acids. Germline lookup yields CDR1 DFQATT and CDR2 SNEGSKA (reference sequence). The CDR3 region is CVVRGRNTEAFF. As DNA, the CDR3 is TGTGTTGTGCGGGGCCGGAACACTGAAGCTTTCTTT.

At least ten counts were recorded for this clonotype. The V gene is TRBV12-3 or TRBV12-4, the J gene TRBJ2-7; 7 bases agree with TRBD2. Trimming took 2 bases from V and 2 from J; bases not matched to a gene: 3. The CDR3 sequence is 14 residues long. CDR3 protein: CASSLSGIPYEQYF. The CDR3 region has the DNA TGTGCCAGCAGTTTAAGCGGGATCCCCTACGAGCAGTACTTC.

This clonotype was seen ten or more times. This chain joins TRBV4-1 and TRBJ2-1; D not resolved. This CDR3 contains 14 residues. Looked up from germline, CDR1 is MGHRA and CDR2 is YSYEKL. The V end lost 2 bases, the J end lost 0 bases, and 5 bases lay between the germline ends. The CDR3 loop is CASSQLSSYNEQFF. The CDR3 DNA follows: TGCGCCAGCAGCCAATTGAGCTCCTACAATGAGCAGTTCTTC.

This clonotype has more than one count but fewer than ten. A junction end diverges from the germline sequence, so it may reflect a read error. The J gene is TRBJ2-1, the V gene TRBV11-2; 13 bases are a match to TRBD2. Germline values: CDR1 SGHAT, CDR2 FQNNGV. The CDR3 is 15 residues long. CDR3 nucleotide sequence: TGTGCCAGCACCTTAGGGACTAGCGGGAACTATGAGCAGTTCTTC. This sequence encodes CASTLGTSGNYEQFF.

The rearrangement links TRBV20-1 to TRBJ2-3; weak D call: TRBD1 (7 bases). The V gene's germline CDR1 is DFQATT and CDR2 SNEGSKA (reference sequence). V gave up 3 bases and J gave up 5 bases, with 15 bases separating them. CDR3 length: 14 amino acids. DNA for the CDR3: TGCAGTGCTAGCAGGGGGGCCTTTGGAGATACGCAGTATTTT. Amino acid sequence: CSASRGAFGDTQYF.

This clonotype was seen a few times. The chain joins TRBV11-1 to TRBJ2-1; 13 nucleotides align to TRBD2. The junction had 7 bases not matched to a gene; V was cut back by 5 bases and J by 15 bases. The CDR3 has 13 residues. Germline CDR1 and CDR2: SGHAT and FQDESV (reference sequence). CDR3 in amino acids: CASSPATSGRPFF. CDR3 DNA: TGTGCCAGCAGCCCGGCGACTAGCGGGAGGCCGTTCTTC.

This clonotype was seen a handful of times. This chain uses TRBV29-1 with TRBJ1-1, with D maybe TRBD1 (5 bases). This CDR3 is built from 16 residues. Looked up from germline, CDR1 is SQVTM and CDR2 is ANQGSEA. V lost 7 bases, J lost 1 base, and 22 bases lay in between. The DNA of the CDR3 is TGCAGCGGGGGGGGAGGGAGTTCATCCAAGAACACTGAAGCTTTCTTT. Translated: CSGGGGSSSKNTEAFF.

The chain's CDR3 is CASSLKVGTAYNEQFF. In nucleotides, the CDR3 is TGTGCCAGCAGCTTAAAAGTCGGGACAGCTTACAATGAGCAGTTCTTC. The V call is TRBV7-9, the J call TRBJ2-1, with 7 bases matching TRBD1. Germline CDR1 is SEHNR and CDR2 is FQNEAQ (reference sequence). This CDR3 has 16 amino acids. V was pared by 2 bases and J by 4 bases, with 8 bases of the junction left unmatched.

The V and J genes are TRBV15 and TRBJ2-1; TRBD2 agrees at 12 bases. With V trimmed by 4 bases and J by 7 bases, 11 bases remained unmatched. CDR1 is LNHNV and CDR2 is YYDKDF in the germline V gene (reference sequence). This CDR3 has 17 amino acids. The CDR3 DNA reads as TGTGCCACCAGCATCGGGCTAGCGGGAGGGCCAAGAAATGAGCAGTTCTTC. Translating gives CATSIGLAGGPRNEQFF.

This clonotype was observed at least ten times. The chain carries TRBV29-1 and TRBJ2-2, with TRBD1 matching over 7 bases. Germline V gene data show CDR1 as SQVTM and CDR2 as ANQGSEA. With V trimmed by 6 bases and J by 6 bases, 7 bases remained unmatched. The CDR3 is 13 residues long. The CDR3 spells CSVQGDGSGELFF. Written as DNA, the CDR3 is TGCAGCGTGCAGGGGGATGGGTCCGGGGAGCTGTTTTTT.

V and J are TRBV9 and TRBJ1-6; D remains ambiguous. The germline V gene has CDR1 SGDLS and CDR2 YYNGEE. CDR3 length equals 14 residues. The ends were cut back, 7 bases at V and 12 bases at J, with 20 bases in the middle. The CDR3 region has the DNA TGTGCCAGCGGGTCCGGGCTTGGAATTCAACCCCTCCACTTT. As protein: CASGSGLGIQPLHF.

J is TRBJ2-2 and V is TRBV12-3 or TRBV12-4; tentatively, D is TRBD2 (5 bases). V was clipped by 5 bases and J by 4 bases, with 8 bases between them. This CDR3 has 13 amino acids. CDR3 DNA: TGTGCCAGCAGTATAGGAGGCACCGGGGAGCTGTTTTTT. Amino acid sequence: CASSIGGTGELFF.

There are a few counts of this clonotype. The chain joins TRBV12-3 or TRBV12-4 to TRBJ2-1; 10 nucleotides agree with TRBD2. The V segment lost 5 bases and the J segment 5 bases; nucleotides outside the gene matches: 9. The CDR3 extends over 16 amino acids. As DNA, the CDR3 is TGTGCCAGCAGTGGGCCAGTAGCGGGAGGTCACAATGAGCAGTTCTTC. This translates into CASSGPVAGGHNEQFF.

V gene TRBV20-1 combines with J gene TRBJ2-7; D possibly uses TRBD1 or TRBD2 (5 bases each). With 5 bases removed from V and 1 base from J, the gap between germline ends came to 15 bases. Germline V gene lookup returns CDR1 DFQATT and CDR2 SNEGSKA (reference sequence). CDR3 length: 14 amino acids. The CDR3 sequence is CSARGTFRSYEQYF. CDR3 coding DNA: TGCAGTGCTCGAGGGACCTTTAGGTCCTACGAGCAGTACTTC.

This clonotype was observed a handful of times. V usage is TRBV18 and J usage is TRBJ2-7, with D possibly TRBD1 on 5 matching bases. V lost 4 bases and J 2 bases, leaving 12 bases between the germline ends. Per the germline V gene, CDR1 is KGHSH and CDR2 is LQKENI. This CDR3 contains 14 residues. The CDR3 loop reads CASSRSTGTYEQYF. DNA for the CDR3: TGTGCCAGCTCACGCAGTACAGGAACCTACGAGCAGTACTTC.

The chain employs TRBV12-5 and TRBJ2-7; D could derive from TRBD1 or TRBD2 (5 bases each). Germline CDR1 reads LGHNT; CDR2 reads FRNRAP. Trimming pared 6 bases from V and 5 bases from J, leaving 14 bases between. This CDR3 spans 13 amino acids. CDR3 nucleotides: TGTGCTAGTGGCCGAGCCGGGGCGAACGAGCAGTACTTC. Translating it yields CASGRAGANEQYF.

The genes are TRBV27 and TRBJ2-7; possible D gene TRBD2, 5 bases. Trimming shortened V by 8 bases and J by 0 bases, and 14 bases separated the two germline ends. Germline V CDR1 and CDR2: MNHEY, SMNVEV (reference sequence). CDR3 length: 14 amino acids. Here the CDR3 reads CASFDPGDSYEQYF. In DNA, the CDR3 is TGTGCCAGCTTCGATCCCGGGGACTCCTACGAGCAGTACTTC.

This chain connects TRBV7-9 to TRBJ2-1; 9 positions agree with TRBD2. This CDR3 spans 15 amino acids. V was pared by 2 bases and J by 7 bases, with 6 bases of the junction left unmatched. In germline, CDR1 is SEHNR, CDR2 FQNEAQ (reference sequence). The CDR3 region is CASSLTPSGANEQFF. The CDR3 DNA sequence: TGTGCCAGCAGCTTAACACCTAGCGGGGCTAATGAGCAGTTCTTC.

The chain links TRBV7-9 to TRBJ2-3, with D unresolved. The CDR3 runs to 11 residues. V lost 11 bases to trimming and J lost 4 bases, with 10 bases between them. Germline CDR1 SEHNR, CDR2 FQNEAQ (reference sequence). The CDR3 sequence: CARGGPDTQYF. CDR3 coding DNA: TGTGCCCGCGGTGGTCCAGATACGCAGTATTTT.

This chain uses TRBV14 with TRBJ1-1; D gene ambiguous. The CDR3 is 14 residues long. V lost 6 bases and J 3 bases, leaving 14 bases between the germline ends. Germline CDR1 reads SGHDN; CDR2 reads FVKESK. The CDR3 DNA follows: TGTGCCAGCAGTACAGTGCGGAGGGACACTGAAGCTTTCTTT. It specifies CASSTVRRDTEAFF.

Comments on this clonotype: A much larger clone differs from this one at a single base, so this may be a read error. This chain uses TRBV27 with TRBJ2-3; no clear D. Trimming stripped 7 bases from V and 0 bases from J, with 8 bases between. Germline V CDR1 and CDR2: MNHEY, SMNVEV (reference sequence). The CDR3 spans 13 residues. CDR3 protein: CASISASTDTQYF. CDR3 coding DNA: TGTGCCAGCATTTCAGCTAGCACAGATACGCAGTATTTT.